Sequencing of this T cell receptor beta chain was carried out in a study of OX40 agonist ivuxolimab in advanced cancers. TCRdb's table, derived via immunoSEQ multiplex PCR, lists solely in-frame clones and lacks some. The data contain 50,000 or so clones, around nine tenths of them singletons. Germline values: CDR1 MDHEN, CDR2 SYDVKM. Trimming took 5 bases from V and 5 from J; bases not matched to a gene: 9. The CDR3 is made up of 15 amino acids. This chain uses TRBV28 with TRBJ1-2; TRBD1 agrees at 9 bases. The sample here was CD4+ or CD8+ T cells sorted from blood, taken in a trial of the OX40 agonist ivuxolimab. This TCR derives from an adult with an advanced solid tumor such as melanoma, head and neck, liver or kidney cancer. This chain's CDR3 is CASSPTTGGRYGYTF. The CDR3 nucleotides read TGTGCCAGCAGTCCCACGACAGGGGGGAGGTATGGCTACACCTTC.